One sample yielded the 18 T cell receptor beta chains listed below, sequenced in a study of T cell changes during pregnancy in multiple sclerosis. Sequencing used immunoSEQ multiplex PCR; TCRdb keeps in-frame clones, though not all of them. Among about 93,000 clones, roughly 92% were seen once, and the ten largest hold about 2%. The material sequenced was peripheral blood, taken after pregnancy. These receptors all stem from a female donor with multiple sclerosis, enrolled in a pregnancy study.

This chain links TRBV6-1 with TRBJ2-7; 10 nucleotides match TRBD2. The V gene end was trimmed by 5 bases and the J gene end by 5 bases; junction bases not matched to a gene: 9. The CDR3 runs to 15 residues. In germline, CDR1 is MNHNS, CDR2 SASEGT. The CDR3 DNA sequence: TGTGCCAGCAGTACTCCTAGCGGGAGCGTCCACGAGCAGTACTTC. It codes for CASSTPSGSVHEQYF.

The rearrangement joins TRBV7-2 to TRBJ1-2; TRBD1 aligns across 7 bases. The CDR3 contains 14 residues. Germline V CDR1 and CDR2: SGHTA, FQGNSA. Trimming removed 8 bases from V and 8 bases from J; junction bases left unmatched: 14. The chain's CDR3 is CASFFSPGGRGYTF. For the CDR3, the DNA is TGTGCCAGCTTTTTTTCCCCAGGGGGTCGGGGCTACACCTTC.

The table lists this clone with a count of one. The V gene is TRBV27, the J gene TRBJ2-2; a weak D match, TRBD1 (5 bases). CDR1 is MNHEY, CDR2 SMNVEV, per germline (reference sequence). Deletions cut 2 bases from V and 3 bases from J, with 10 bases between. The CDR3 runs to 15 residues. CDR3 in amino acids: CASSLKGQHTGELFF. In DNA, the CDR3 is TGTGCCAGCAGTTTAAAGGGGCAGCACACCGGGGAGCTGTTTTTT.

This clone appeared once. The chain combines TRBV13 with TRBJ2-7; D may be TRBD2 (5 bases). This CDR3 contains 13 residues. Germline V gene data show CDR1 as PRHDT and CDR2 as FYEKMQ (reference sequence). Trimming shortened V by 0 bases and J by 4 bases, and 7 bases separated the two germline ends. This CDR3 reads CASSLGRGYEQYF. CDR3 sequence (DNA): TGTGCCAGCAGCTTAGGCCGGGGTTACGAGCAGTACTTC.

The chain employs TRBV19 and TRBJ2-2; possible D gene TRBD1, 5 bases. The CDR3 is 14 amino acids. V was shortened by 7 bases and J by 7 bases, with 16 bases between the two germline ends. Germline CDR1 and CDR2: LNHDA and SQIVND (reference sequence). The CDR3 reads CASIRTREDGELFF. CDR3 coding DNA: TGTGCCAGTATTAGAACCAGGGAAGACGGGGAGCTGTTTTTT.

The chain recombines TRBV6-1 with TRBJ2-1; D is ambiguous. Trimming took off 3 bases at V and 8 bases at J, with 5 bases between the two ends. Per the germline V gene, CDR1 is MNHNS and CDR2 is SASEGT. The CDR3 totals 11 residues. The CDR3 nucleotides read TGTGCCAGCAGTGATTTCGATGAGCAGTTCTTC. Translated, it gives CASSDFDEQFF.

The chain combines TRBV29-1 with TRBJ1-2, with D unclear. The V end was cut by 3 bases, the J end by 8 bases, with 13 bases between. The CDR3 is made up of 12 amino acids. CDR1 and CDR2 (germline): SQVTM, ANQGSEA. Written as DNA, the CDR3 is TGCAGCGTTGACGTGGAGGGTGGAGGCTACACCTTC. Protein sequence: CSVDVEGGGYTF. Combining the CDR3 with reference TRBV29-1 and TRBJ1-2 gives the whole variable domain SAVISQKPSRDICQRGTSLTIQCQVDSQVTMMFWYRQQPGQSLTLIATANQGSEATYESGFVIDKFPISRPNLTFSTLTVSNMSPEDSSIYLCSVDVEGGGYTFGSGTRLTVV.

The chain combines TRBV2 with TRBJ2-1, with 8 bases lining up with TRBD2. V lost 8 bases and J lost 8; bases outside the gene matches: 8. The CDR3 is made up of 13 amino acids. Germline assignment: CDR1 SNHLY and CDR2 FYNNEI. The CDR3 DNA sequence: TGTGCCAGCGGGGTAAGCGGGGGTCATGAGCAGTTCTTC. Protein product: CASGVSGGHEQFF.

This chain links TRBV6-1 with TRBJ1-5; 8 nucleotides match TRBD1. The CDR3 is 15 residues long. Per germline, CDR1 MNHNS and CDR2 SASEGT. J gave up 6 bases and V 6 bases, and 10 bases lay outside the gene matches. CDR3 region: CASSASTGGSQPQHF. CDR3 DNA sequence: TGTGCCAGCAGCGCTTCCACAGGGGGGAGTCAGCCCCAGCATTTT.

The genes are TRBV11-2 and TRBJ2-5; D unclear. Per germline, CDR1 SGHAT and CDR2 FQNNGV. V lost 1 base and J lost 9, with 9 bases in between. This CDR3 region has 12 residues. The CDR3 DNA sequence: TGTGCCAGCAGCTTAGCGGTCGTCCCCCAGTACTTC. Protein sequence: CASSLAVVPQYF. Looking up the rest from reference TRBV11-2 and TRBJ2-5 gives the full variable domain: EAGVAQSPRYKIIEKRQSVAFWCNPISGHATLYWYQQILGQGPKLLIQFQNNGVVDDSQLPKDRFSAERLKGVDSTLKIQPAKLEDSAVYLCASSLAVVPQYFGPGTRLLVL.

The genes are TRBV25-1 and TRBJ2-5, with a possible D match to TRBD2 (7 bases). This CDR3 has 15 amino acids. V gave up 8 bases and J gave up 5 bases, with 21 bases separating them. Germline values: CDR1 MGHDK, CDR2 SYGVNS. The CDR3 DNA is TGTGCCAGCGACAAAGGGGGGGGCCGCCGGGAGACCCAGTACTTC. Encoded protein: CASDKGGGRRETQYF.

The V call is TRBV7-8, the J call TRBJ2-1, with a weak D call TRBD1 (6 bases). The CDR3 runs 15 residues. Germline V CDR1 and CDR2: SGHVS, FQNEAQ. Trimming took 1 base from V and 7 from J, leaving 14 bases between them. The CDR3 loop reads CASSLVSTGLNEQFF. The CDR3, as DNA: TGTGCCAGCAGCTTAGTATCAACAGGGTTGAATGAGCAGTTCTTC.

The chain has TRBV7-9 and TRBJ2-1; a weak D match, TRBD1 (5 bases). V lost 1 base and J lost 10, with 5 bases in between. Looked up from germline, CDR1 is SEHNR and CDR2 is FQNEAQ (reference sequence). The CDR3 sequence is 11 residues long. The CDR3 DNA reads TGTGCCAGCAGCTTAGAGGGGGAGCAGTTCTTC. It yields the protein CASSLEGEQFF.

The V call is TRBV7-9, the J call TRBJ1-1; perhaps TRBD1 as D (6 bases). CDR1 is SEHNR and CDR2 is FQNEAQ in the germline V gene (reference sequence). The CDR3 extends over 15 amino acids. Deletions cut 4 bases from V and 4 bases from J, with 16 bases between. The CDR3 is CASSYPGHLSTEAFF. DNA for the CDR3: TGTGCCAGCAGCTACCCGGGACATCTTTCCACTGAAGCTTTCTTT.

The chain joins TRBV5-4 to TRBJ2-7; D is unresolved. The CDR3 is 12 residues long. V lost 3 bases to trimming and J lost 0 bases, with 4 bases between them. CDR1 is SGHNT and CDR2 is YYREEE in the germline V gene (reference sequence). CDR3 nucleotide sequence: TGTGCCAGCAGCTCAGACTCCTACGAGCAGTACTTC. Translation: CASSSDSYEQYF.

The CDR3 nucleotides read TGCGCCAGCAGCCCAATTGGAGCGGGAGGTCAGGAGACCCAGTACTTC. As protein: CASSPIGAGGQETQYF. The chain is built from TRBV4-1 and TRBJ2-5, with TRBD2 identical over 9 bases. Germline loops: CDR1 MGHRA, CDR2 YSYEKL. The CDR3 spans 16 residues. Losses at the gene ends were 4 bases for V and 5 bases for J; bases not matched to a gene: 11.

This sequence joins TRBV5-6 and TRBJ1-5, with TRBD1 as a possible D gene (5 bases). CDR1 is SGHDT, CDR2 YYEEEE, per germline. The CDR3 sequence is 12 residues long. V was trimmed by 1 base and J by 9 bases, leaving 8 bases between them. DNA for the CDR3: TGTGCCAGCAGCTTGTGGAGGGGGCCCCAGCATTTT. Its protein product is CASSLWRGPQHF.

The rearrangement joins TRBV6-5 to TRBJ1-6; a possible D gene is TRBD1 (5 bases). Trimming stripped 6 bases from V and 7 bases from J, with 16 bases between. Germline assignment: CDR1 MNHEY and CDR2 SVGAGI. CDR3 length: 15 residues. The CDR3 loop reads CASRDRGRGNSPLHF. DNA of the CDR3: TGTGCCAGCAGAGATAGGGGCCGAGGAAATTCACCCCTCCACTTT.